This TCR beta chain emerged from a study of T cell changes during pregnancy in multiple sclerosis. Profiling relied on immunoSEQ multiplex PCR, and the TCRdb table lists in-frame clones only, not all of them. The sample lists tens of thousands of clones, 85% to 95% occurring once. Germline V gene data show CDR1 as SNHLY and CDR2 as FYNNEI. J was trimmed by 6 bases and V by 3 bases; bases with no gene match: 5. CDR3 length: 14 amino acids. The J gene is TRBJ2-1, the V gene TRBV2, with TRBD2 matching over 7 bases. Specimen: peripheral blood, collected in the third trimester of pregnancy. The clonotype was recovered from a female donor in good health, enrolled as a control in a pregnancy study. The CDR3 spells CASSDSGTVNEQFF. The CDR3 bases are TGTGCCAGCAGTGACAGCGGGACTGTCAATGAGCAGTTCTTC. Filled out from reference TRBV2 and TRBJ2-1, the complete variable domain reads EPEVTQTPSHQVTQMGQEVILRCVPISNHLYFYWYRQILGQKVEFLVSFYNNEISEKSEIFDDQFSVERPDGSNFTLKIRSTKLEDSAMYFCASSDSGTVNEQFFGPGTRLTVL.